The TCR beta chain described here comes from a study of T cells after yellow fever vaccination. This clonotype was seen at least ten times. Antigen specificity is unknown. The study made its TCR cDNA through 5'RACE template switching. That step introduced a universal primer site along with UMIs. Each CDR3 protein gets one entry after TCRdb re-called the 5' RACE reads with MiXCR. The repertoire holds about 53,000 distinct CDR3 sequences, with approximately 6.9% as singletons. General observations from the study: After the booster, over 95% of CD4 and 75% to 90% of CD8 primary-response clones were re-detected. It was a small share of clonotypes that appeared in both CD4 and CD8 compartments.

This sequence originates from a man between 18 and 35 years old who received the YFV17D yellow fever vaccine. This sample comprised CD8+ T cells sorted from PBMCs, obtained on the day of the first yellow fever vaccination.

The CDR3 sequence: CASSGGDTQYF. CDR3 DNA: TGTGCCAGCTCAGGGGGAGATACGCAGTATTTT. The chain uses TRBV12-3 or TRBV12-4 and TRBJ2-3, with 7 bases lining up with TRBD1. Trimming at V came to 8 bases and at J to 5 bases, leaving 1 base not matched to a gene. This CDR3 has 11 residues.